The sample holds a few counts of the clone carrying this TCR beta chain. This CDR3 is built from 13 residues. V lost 1 base to trimming and J lost 9 bases, with 10 bases between them. From germline, CDR1 is SGHVS and CDR2 FQNEAQ. The data are from a study of blood T cell repertoires in COVID-19. Study at large: Two consecutive negative NP/OP PCR tests, clearance, or resolved symptoms defined Cohort 3 recovery. PBMCs, B-cell-depleted T cells, or T cells were the source of the cDNA or gDNA that made up the material.

Measured with immunoSEQ multiplex PCR; TCRdb has only the in-frame clones, and not every one. The sample records under 200,000 clones, 70% to 85% being singletons. The sample comprised PBMCs or T cells enriched from blood (not recorded which). This TCR came from a woman aged 70-85 years in a cohort exposed to, infected with or recovered from COVID-19 (not recorded which). The J gene is TRBJ2-1, the V gene TRBV7-8, with a possible D match to TRBD2 (5 bases). CDR3 amino acids: CASSLVASSEQFF. CDR3 in DNA: TGTGCCAGCAGCTTAGTGGCTAGCAGTGAGCAGTTCTTC.